The following is a T cell receptor (beta chain) sequence with its context. The target of this receptor is not known. There are no base qualities to consult, and no much larger clone falls within one base. Using the deep immunoSEQ assay, TCR CDR3 regions were amplified from genomic DNA by multiplex PCR. Extracted genomic DNA from each cell subset was spread evenly across all wells of several immunoSEQ 96-well plates, with each plate serving as a replicate. For sorted subsets, each replicate PCR was loaded with approximately 200 ng genomic DNA, equivalent to 25,000 to 35,000 T cell genomes. The purified libraries were quantified using a Qubit 3.0 fluorometer, sized with a Bioanalyzer 2100, and then quantified again using the KAPA Library Quantification kit. Every immunoSEQ 96-well plate was sequenced on a dedicated single-read 150-cycle Illumina NextSeq 550 flow cell. The published analysis was carried out like this. Because only junctional sequences without quality scores were contained in the immunoSEQ output, filtering matching that applied to full-length reads could not be performed. Sequences were annotated with PyIR, a Python wrapper for IgBLAST v1.9, using IMGT germline references to assign V/J genes and CDR3. Reads were removed for weak V/J assignments (E-value above 1e-6), missing CDR3, stop codons, out-of-frame junctions, or ambiguous translated residues. A V3J clonotype was defined by an identical inferred V gene, J gene, and CDR3 amino acid sequence. The percentage overlap between two repertoires was calculated by dividing the number of shared unique clonotypes by the size of the smaller repertoire. Three approaches were used to assess repertoire richness: RTK rarefaction, the Chao1 estimator, and Recon v2.1 estimates of unobserved clonotypes. OLGA was used to compute generation probabilities for all TCRbeta clonotypes that the gDNA method yielded from a handful of donors. The immuneACCESS repertoire file appears here via TCRdb, limited to in-frame rearrangements. These files lack a portion of the clones; in checked studies, under half of the deficit traces to unresolved V genes, and the cause of the others is not known. That table is the source of V, J and clone size, and D and trimming were worked out from the DNA. This sample holds 980,000 or so clones; less than 85% were observed only once. The ten top clones hold over 1.3% of the sample.

Healthy HIV-negative adults with no recently reported acute infections or vaccinations were included as donors. Every donor was a Caucasian adult residing in Nashville, Tennessee, USA. CD4+ T cells were enriched through magnetic negative selection, after which naive cells were positively selected on CD45RA and the remaining negative fraction served as the memory subset. Blood was obtained by leukapheresis, after which PBMCs were separated by Ficoll-Histopaque density gradient centrifugation and cryopreserved in liquid nitrogen vapor phase. Analytical flow cytometry was used to check the purity and quantity of every magnetically sorted T cell population. Each sorted fraction had its genomic DNA isolated and then quantified by UV absorbance on a Nanodrop 2000c. This specimen comes from a study of shared clonotypes between healthy human individuals (dated by TCRdb to 2019 to 2021). Regarding the research as a whole: A couple of women and a few men aged 18 to 49 years were included in the cohort. For each donor, three plates each were used for CD4 naive and CD4 memory, two plates were used for CD8 naive, and one plate was used for CD8 memory. Libraries were prepared and TCR repertoires were sequenced by different laboratories using diverse techniques, in order to increase sequencing depth and limit assay-specific biases. Blood TCR repertoires of roughly 5 healthy adults were deeply sequenced to estimate repertoire size and the extent of clonotype sharing between individuals. Leukapheresis yielded between about 0.94 and 10 billion PBMCs per donor.

Broader findings and caveats from the paper: Naive subsets generally had larger estimated clonotype richness than memory subsets did. About 5% of naive CD4, 3.5% of naive CD8, roughly 2.5% of memory CD4, and 0.35% to 0.5% of memory CD8 clonotypes were shared across several donors. Incomplete sequencing was indicated by rarefaction of sorted-subset datasets, despite the large sequencing depth. The small number of donors limited the genetic and exposure-history diversity represented. Pairwise subsampling indicated that sequencing depth was expected to affect the degree of clonotype sharing among donors. Sampling was restricted to blood, and TCR repertoires in tissues likely differ from the TCR repertoires found in blood. Compared with non-shared clonotypes, clonotypes shared by all four sorted-subset donors had higher generation probabilities.

Taken from the germline V gene, the CDR1 and CDR2 loops are SGHAT and FQNNGV. Taken from cysteine to phenylalanine, the CDR3 has 15 residues. Just CDR3 DNA is preserved here, 45 bases in frame from base 1. Trimming removed 5 bases from V and 2 bases from J, leaving 15 bases between the germline ends. The source is a man younger than 35 in good health. The chain is assembled from TRBV11-2 and TRBJ1-1; matching of 5 bases hints at TRBD1 as the D gene. The sample taken for sequencing was memory CD4+ T cells sorted from blood. The cell subset or site tag for this specimen amounts to: CD45RA-negative fraction. The sequenced DNA: TGTGCCAGCAGCCCGGGGTTTGGGGGAAACACTGAAGCTTTCTTT. The resulting protein is CASSPGFGGNTEAFF. When the CDR3 is completed using the reference TRBV11-2 and TRBJ1-1 genes on either side, the full variable domain is EAGVAQSPRYKIIEKRQSVAFWCNPISGHATLYWYQQILGQGPKLLIQFQNNGVVDDSQLPKDRFSAERLKGVDSTLKIQPAKLEDSAVYLCASSPGFGGNTEAFFGQGTRLTVV.